Presented here are 12 T cell receptor beta chains from one specimen sequenced in a study of identical twins listed by TCRdb under 2016. The library was generated by 5' RACE. The reads were generated on an Illumina HiSeq 2000. The public reads were quality trimmed at Q25 with fastp and then assembled into clones with MiXCR by TCRdb, keeping productive beta chains. Identical CDR3 proteins give one entry, which carries the most common genes and DNA. The sample table records approximately 190,000 distinct CDR3 sequences; around a sixth of these occur just once. The ten largest clones take up over 35% of the sample. Separately, the same data were catalogued under a study of T cells expressing NK-cell markers.

The specimen was CD8+ T cells sorted from blood. The receptors come from a woman under 30 in good health.

The genes are TRBV11-2 and TRBJ2-7; 8 bases line up with TRBD1. J gave up 5 bases and V 1 base, and 7 bases lay outside the gene matches. Per germline, CDR1 SGHAT and CDR2 FQNNGV. This CDR3 has 15 residues. CDR3 region: CASSLVGTGSDEQYF. The CDR3 DNA reads as TGTGCCAGCAGCTTAGTCGGGACAGGTAGCGACGAGCAGTACTTC.

This clonotype has a handful of counts. J is TRBJ2-5 and V is TRBV12-3 or TRBV12-4; 10 nucleotides line up with TRBD2. This CDR3 contains 14 residues. V lost 2 bases and J lost 9; bases outside the gene matches: 6. CDR3 nucleotide sequence: TGTGCCAGCAGTTTAATTCTAGCGGGAGCAGCCCAGTACTTC. Its protein product is CASSLILAGAAQYF.

The V gene is TRBV30, the J gene TRBJ2-1; weak D call: TRBD2 (6 bases). Germline V gene lookup returns CDR1 GTSNPN and CDR2 SVGIG (reference sequence). This CDR3 contains 16 residues. The V gene lost 5 bases and the J gene lost 0 bases, with 17 bases spanning the gap. CDR3 DNA: TGTGCCTGGGACGTAGGTAGGGGAGGCTCCTACAATGAGCAGTTCTTC. Protein: CAWDVGRGGSYNEQFF.

The sample holds a few counts of this clonotype. V is TRBV4-1 and J is TRBJ2-1; D might be TRBD1 or TRBD2, each matching 5 bases. The germline V and J ends were trimmed by 1 base and 4 bases, with 14 bases remaining between them. Germline lookup yields CDR1 MGHRA and CDR2 YSYEKL. There are 16 residues in the CDR3. The CDR3 spells CASSQVVGATYNEQFF. DNA of the CDR3: TGCGCCAGCAGCCAAGTTGTCGGGGCAACTTACAATGAGCAGTTCTTC.

This clonotype was counted only a few times. The V and J genes are TRBV29-1 and TRBJ2-1; TRBD2 matches at 9 bases. V gave up 8 bases and J gave up 5 bases; unmatched junction bases: 10. Germline assignment: CDR1 SQVTM and CDR2 ANQGSEA. This CDR3 region has 14 residues. CDR3 nucleotides: TGCAGCATCCCCAAGCGGGAGGACCACAATGAGCAGTTCTTC. It translates to CSIPKREDHNEQFF.

The rearrangement joins TRBV6-5 to TRBJ2-7; the D gene is possibly TRBD2 (6 bases). Germline CDR1 reads MNHEY; CDR2 reads SVGAGI. The V end lost 2 bases, the J end lost 0 bases, and 11 bases lay between the germline ends. The CDR3 sequence is 15 residues long. The CDR3 here is CASSYGSGYSYEQYF. The CDR3 DNA reads TGTGCCAGCAGTTACGGTAGCGGATACTCCTACGAGCAGTACTTC.

This clonotype appeared a few times. The rearrangement links TRBV3-1 to TRBJ2-5, with TRBD1 matching 9 bases. This CDR3 has 16 amino acids. V lost 4 bases, J lost 6 bases, and 12 bases stayed unmatched. Germline lookup yields CDR1 LGHDT and CDR2 YNNKEL (reference sequence). This chain's CDR3 is CASSPPLGQGRQTQYF. DNA for the CDR3: TGTGCCAGCAGCCCCCCCCTAGGACAGGGGAGACAGACCCAGTACTTC.

This CDR3 is CASSSTGYGEQFF. The DNA of the CDR3 is TGTGCCAGCAGTTCGACAGGCTATGGTGAGCAGTTCTTC. This rearrangement joins TRBV6-2 or TRBV6-3 to TRBJ2-1; weak D call: TRBD1 (6 bases). Looked up from germline, CDR1 is MNHEY and CDR2 is SVGEGT. The CDR3 has 13 amino acids. V gave up 4 bases and J gave up 9 bases, with 13 bases separating them.

This clonotype was counted a few times. The chain uses TRBV19 and TRBJ1-1, with D unclear. The CDR3 spans 12 residues. Trimming removed 7 bases from V and 2 bases from J, with 8 bases in between. In germline, CDR1 is LNHDA, CDR2 SQIVND (reference sequence). The CDR3 is CASKERNTEAFF. CDR3 bases: TGTGCCAGTAAGGAAAGAAACACTGAAGCTTTCTTT.

The chain is built from TRBV12-3 or TRBV12-4 and TRBJ1-1; D uncertain. Deletions cut 7 bases from V and 3 bases from J, with 12 bases between. CDR3 length: 13 residues. CDR3 sequence: CASTLGGYTEAFF. The CDR3 bases are TGTGCCAGCACCTTGGGTGGCTACACTGAAGCTTTCTTT.

This clonotype was seen a few times. The chain is built from TRBV29-1 and TRBJ2-5; D is perhaps TRBD2 (5 bases). The CDR3 runs 16 residues. The germline V and J ends were trimmed by 6 bases and 5 bases, with 25 bases remaining between them. Per germline, CDR1 SQVTM and CDR2 ANQGSEA. The CDR3 here is CSVPRLAVRSGETQYF. Written as DNA, the CDR3 is TGCAGCGTGCCCCGGCTAGCTGTCCGTTCGGGGGAGACCCAGTACTTC.

This rearrangement joins TRBV12-3 or TRBV12-4 to TRBJ1-2; the D gene is possibly TRBD1 (5 bases). The CDR3 totals 13 residues. V was pared by 5 bases and J by 3 bases, with 10 bases between. CDR3 sequence: CASSPRVDYGYTF. The CDR3 bases are TGTGCCAGCAGTCCCAGGGTAGACTATGGCTACACCTTC.